The 10 T cell receptor beta chains below come from one sample, sequenced in a study of T cells in Graves' hyperthyroidism and ophthalmopathy (dated by TCRdb to between 2018 and 2020). Libraries were prepared through multiplex PCR. The sequencing machine was an Illumina HiSeq 2000. The TCR beta CDR3 regions were amplified from the RNA transcripts. A first-round RT-PCR of the TCR CDR3 used the HTBI primer set with the Qiagen OneStep RT-PCR kit. TCRdb handled the public reads itself, with Q25 trimming in fastp and clone calling in MiXCR, and kept productive beta chains. Records with the same CDR3 protein are collapsed into one entry carrying the most frequent genes and DNA. The sample records 600,000 or so distinct CDR3 sequences, about 15% of which are singletons. The ten top clones hold 12% of the sample. Sequenced input: blood. These receptors were taken from a woman in her fifties or sixties with Graves' ophthalmopathy.

This chain links TRBV5-1 with TRBJ2-3; 7 bases are shared with TRBD2. The CDR3 has 16 residues. With 0 bases clipped from V and 2 bases from J, the junction kept 6 bases outside the gene matches. Germline V gene lookup returns CDR1 SGHRS and CDR2 YFSETQ. The CDR3 is CASSLASTSDTDTQYF. CDR3 nucleotide sequence: TGCGCCAGCAGCTTGGCCTCTACTAGCGACACAGATACGCAGTATTTT.

This clonotype was seen at least ten times. The CDR3 loop is CASSLHNSPLHF. For the CDR3, the DNA is TGTGCCAGCAGCCTCCACAATTCACCCCTCCACTTT. The chain carries TRBV27 and TRBJ1-6, with no clear D. Per germline, CDR1 MNHEY and CDR2 SMNVEV (reference sequence). The V end lost 6 bases, the J end lost 7 bases, and 7 bases lay between the germline ends. The CDR3 is made up of 12 amino acids.

The chain is built from TRBV7-6 and TRBJ2-7, with TRBD1 matching 8 bases. V shed 2 bases and J 1 base; nucleotides not matched to a gene: 4. Germline V gives CDR1 SGHVS, CDR2 FNYEAQ. The CDR3 loop spans 15 amino acids. The DNA of the CDR3 is TGTGCCAGCAGCTTATCAGGGGGCCTATCCTACGAGCAGTACTTC. Residues: CASSLSGGLSYEQYF.

This clonotype occurred many times. Here the CDR3 DNA reads TGTGCCAGCACGTCGTCGAGCTCTGGAAACACCATATATTTT. Protein product: CASTSSSSGNTIYF. The chain joins TRBV12-3 or TRBV12-4 to TRBJ1-3; D remains ambiguous. CDR3 length: 14 residues. Trimming cost V 7 bases and J 0 bases, with 10 bases left between them.

This chain uses TRBV20-1 with TRBJ2-5; the D call may be TRBD1 or TRBD2 (5 bases each). The germline V gene has CDR1 DFQATT and CDR2 SNEGSKA (reference sequence). This CDR3 region has 12 residues. Trimming cost V 0 bases and J 14 bases, with 16 bases left between them. The CDR3 loop reads CSAREVGTGPYF. CDR3 DNA sequence: TGCAGTGCTAGAGAGGTGGGGACGGGACCTTACTTC.

There are many counts of this clonotype. V gene TRBV28 combines with J gene TRBJ2-1, with D perhaps TRBD1 or TRBD2 (6 bases each). The length of the CDR3 is 15 residues. V gave up 3 bases and J gave up 7 bases, with 16 bases separating them. Germline values: CDR1 MDHEN, CDR2 SYDVKM. The CDR3 spells CASSLGGRVRNEQFF. The CDR3 coding sequence is TGTGCCAGCAGTTTGGGGGGCAGGGTTCGGAATGAGCAGTTCTTC. Together with reference TRBV28 and TRBJ2-1, the CDR3 gives the full variable domain: DVKVTQSSRYLVKRTGEKVFLECVQDMDHENMFWYRQDPGLGLRLIYFSYDVKMKEKGDIPEGYSVSREKKERFSLILESASTNQTSMYLCASSLGGRVRNEQFFGPGTRLTVL.

This clonotype appeared many times. For the CDR3, the DNA is TGTGCCAGCAGACAGGGGGTCAGGAATGAGCAGTTCTTC. This gives the protein CASRQGVRNEQFF. V usage is TRBV6-1 and J usage is TRBJ2-1, with 8 bases aligning to TRBD1. Germline assignment: CDR1 MNHNS and CDR2 SASEGT. The CDR3 length is 13 residues. V shed 6 bases, J shed 7 bases, and the junction held 5 bases outside the gene matches.

The chain carries TRBV7-9 and TRBJ2-6; the match to TRBD1 covers 9 bases. Germline CDR1 is SEHNR and CDR2 is FQNEAQ (reference sequence). The CDR3 runs to 19 residues. Germline trimming cut 1 base from V and 2 bases from J; bases unmatched to any gene: 9. CDR3 nucleotide sequence: TGTGCCAGCAGCTTAGAGAGGGACAGGGTTTTTGCTGGGGCCAACGTCCTGACTTTC. Protein product: CASSLERDRVFAGANVLTF.

This chain links TRBV27 with TRBJ2-7; maybe TRBD1 (7 bases). In germline, CDR1 is MNHEY, CDR2 SMNVEV (reference sequence). V was pared by 2 bases and J by 4 bases, with 15 bases between. The CDR3 spans 15 residues. The CDR3 reads CASSLRGTEGYEQYF. The CDR3 DNA follows: TGTGCCAGCAGTTTACGGGGGACAGAAGGTTACGAGCAGTACTTC.

This clonotype occurred a few times. The chain joins TRBV15 to TRBJ1-1, with TRBD1 as a possible D gene (5 bases). The germline gives CDR1 LNHNV, CDR2 YYDKDF (reference sequence). The CDR3 spans 14 residues. Trimming left V 1 base short and J 5 bases short, with 11 bases between. The DNA of the CDR3 is TGTGCCACCAGCAGAGCAGGGTGGGGGACTGAAGCTTTCTTT. It is translated as CATSRAGWGTEAFF. Full variable domain (outside the CDR3, taken from reference TRBV15 and TRBJ1-1): DAMVIQNPRYQVTQFGKPVTLSCSQTLNHNVMYWYQQKSSQAPKLLFHYYDKDFNNEADTPDNFQSRRPNTSFCFLDIRSPGLGDTAMYLCATSRAGWGTEAFFGQGTRLTVV.